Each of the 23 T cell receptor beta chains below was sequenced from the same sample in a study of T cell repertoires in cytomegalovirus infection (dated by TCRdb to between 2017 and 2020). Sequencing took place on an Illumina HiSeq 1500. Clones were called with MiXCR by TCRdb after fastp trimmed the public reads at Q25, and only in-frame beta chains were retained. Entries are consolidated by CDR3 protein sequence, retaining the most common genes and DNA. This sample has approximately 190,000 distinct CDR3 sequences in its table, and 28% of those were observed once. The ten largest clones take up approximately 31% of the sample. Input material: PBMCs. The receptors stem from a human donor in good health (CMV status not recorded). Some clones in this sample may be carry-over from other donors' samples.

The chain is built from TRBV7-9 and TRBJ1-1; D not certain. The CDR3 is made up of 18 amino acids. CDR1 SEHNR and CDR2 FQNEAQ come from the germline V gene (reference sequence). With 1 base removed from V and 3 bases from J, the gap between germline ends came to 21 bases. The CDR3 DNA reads TGTGCCAGCAGCTTAGGTTCCGCAGTTTCGCGATGGGACACTGAAGCTTTCTTT. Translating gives CASSLGSAVSRWDTEAFF.

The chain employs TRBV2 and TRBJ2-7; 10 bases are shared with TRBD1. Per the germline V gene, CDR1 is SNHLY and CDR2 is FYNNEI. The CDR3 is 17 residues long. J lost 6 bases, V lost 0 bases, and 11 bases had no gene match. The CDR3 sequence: CASSEAILDRTGGEQYF. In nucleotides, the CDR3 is TGTGCCAGCAGTGAAGCGATCTTGGATAGGACAGGGGGCGAGCAGTACTTC. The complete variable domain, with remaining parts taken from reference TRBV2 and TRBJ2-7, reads EPEVTQTPSHQVTQMGQEVILRCVPISNHLYFYWYRQILGQKVEFLVSFYNNEISEKSEIFDDQFSVERPDGSNFTLKIRSTKLEDSAMYFCASSEAILDRTGGEQYFGPGTRLTVT.

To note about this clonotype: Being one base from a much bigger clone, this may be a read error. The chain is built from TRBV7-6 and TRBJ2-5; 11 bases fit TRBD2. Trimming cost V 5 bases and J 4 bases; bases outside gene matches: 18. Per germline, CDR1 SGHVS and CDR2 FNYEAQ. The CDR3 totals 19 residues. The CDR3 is CASSLRGPLAGAFPETQYF. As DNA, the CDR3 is TGTGCCAGCAGCCTCAGGGGCCCACTAGCGGGGGCATTCCCAGAGACCCAGTACTTC. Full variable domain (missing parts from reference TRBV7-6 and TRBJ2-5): GAGVSQSPRYKVTKRGQDVALRCDPISGHVSLYWYRQALGQGPEFLTYFNYEAQQDKSGLPNDRFSAERPEGSISTLTIQRTEQRDSAMYRCASSLRGPLAGAFPETQYFGPGTRLLVL.

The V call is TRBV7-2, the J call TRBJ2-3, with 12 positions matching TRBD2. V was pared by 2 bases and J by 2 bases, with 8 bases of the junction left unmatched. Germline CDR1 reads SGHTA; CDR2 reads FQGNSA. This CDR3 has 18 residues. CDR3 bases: TGTGCCAGCAGCTTATCCTGGCTAGCGGGGGGGTTCACAGATACGCAGTATTTT. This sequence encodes CASSLSWLAGGFTDTQYF.

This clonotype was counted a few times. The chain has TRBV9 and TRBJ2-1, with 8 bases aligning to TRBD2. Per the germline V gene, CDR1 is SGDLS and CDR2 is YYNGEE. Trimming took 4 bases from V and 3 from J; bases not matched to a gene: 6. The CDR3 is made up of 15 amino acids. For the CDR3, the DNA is TGTGCCAGCAGCAACCGACTAGCGAGCTACAATGAGCAGTTCTTC. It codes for CASSNRLASYNEQFF.

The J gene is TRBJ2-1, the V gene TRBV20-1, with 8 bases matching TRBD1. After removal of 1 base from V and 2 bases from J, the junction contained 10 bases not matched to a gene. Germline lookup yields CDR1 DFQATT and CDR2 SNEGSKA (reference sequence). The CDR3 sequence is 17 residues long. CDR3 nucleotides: TGCAGTGCTAGAGTTTCCAAGGGACAGGTCACCTACAATGAGCAGTTCTTC. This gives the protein CSARVSKGQVTYNEQFF.

The DNA of the CDR3 is TGTGCCAGCAGCTCCGGGACTGGTGGGGGGTTCACAGATACGCAGTATTTT. It encodes CASSSGTGGGFTDTQYF. The chain combines TRBV5-6 with TRBJ2-3, with D possibly being TRBD2 (6 bases). The CDR3 sequence is 17 residues long. Germline V lookup: CDR1 SGHDT, CDR2 YYEEEE. V was clipped by 3 bases and J by 2 bases, with 19 bases between them.

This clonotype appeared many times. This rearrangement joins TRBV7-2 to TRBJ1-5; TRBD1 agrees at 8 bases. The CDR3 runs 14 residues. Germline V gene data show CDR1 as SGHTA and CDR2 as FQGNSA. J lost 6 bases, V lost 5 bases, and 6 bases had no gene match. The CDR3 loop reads CASSSTGGTQPQHF. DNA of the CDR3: TGTGCCAGCAGCAGTACAGGGGGAACTCAGCCCCAGCATTTT.

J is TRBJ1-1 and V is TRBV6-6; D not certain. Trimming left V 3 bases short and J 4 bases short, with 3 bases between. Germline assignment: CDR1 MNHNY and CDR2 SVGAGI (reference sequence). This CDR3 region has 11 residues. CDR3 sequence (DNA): TGTGCCAGCAGTTATGTCACTGAAGCTTTCTTT. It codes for CASSYVTEAFF.

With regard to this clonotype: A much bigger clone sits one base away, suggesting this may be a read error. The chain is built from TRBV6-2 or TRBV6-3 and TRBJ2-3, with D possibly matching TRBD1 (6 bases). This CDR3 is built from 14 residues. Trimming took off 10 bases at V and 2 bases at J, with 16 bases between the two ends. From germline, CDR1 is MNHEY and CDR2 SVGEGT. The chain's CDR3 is CATTTGTHTDTQYF. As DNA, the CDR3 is TGTGCCACTACGACAGGAACGCACACAGATACGCAGTATTTT.

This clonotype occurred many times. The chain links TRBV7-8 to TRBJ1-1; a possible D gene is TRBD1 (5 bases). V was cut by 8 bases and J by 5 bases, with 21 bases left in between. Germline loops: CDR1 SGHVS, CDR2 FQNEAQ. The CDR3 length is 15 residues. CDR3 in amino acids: CASAPRAGRETEAFF. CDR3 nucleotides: TGTGCCAGCGCCCCGAGGGCAGGGCGGGAAACTGAAGCTTTCTTT.

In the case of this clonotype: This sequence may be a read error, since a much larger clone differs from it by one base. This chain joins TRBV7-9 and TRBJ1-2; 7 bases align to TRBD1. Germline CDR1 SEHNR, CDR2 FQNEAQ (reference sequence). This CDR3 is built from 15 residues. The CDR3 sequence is CVSSSRQGLQYGYTF. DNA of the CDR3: TGTGTCAGCAGCTCCCGACAGGGATTACAATATGGCTACACCTTC.

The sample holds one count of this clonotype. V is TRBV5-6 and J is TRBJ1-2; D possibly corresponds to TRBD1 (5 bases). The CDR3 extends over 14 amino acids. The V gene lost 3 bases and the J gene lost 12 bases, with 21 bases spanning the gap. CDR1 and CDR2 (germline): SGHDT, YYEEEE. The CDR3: CASSSGATERVDTF. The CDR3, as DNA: TGTGCCAGCAGCTCCGGGGCGACGGAGCGGGTCGACACCTTC.

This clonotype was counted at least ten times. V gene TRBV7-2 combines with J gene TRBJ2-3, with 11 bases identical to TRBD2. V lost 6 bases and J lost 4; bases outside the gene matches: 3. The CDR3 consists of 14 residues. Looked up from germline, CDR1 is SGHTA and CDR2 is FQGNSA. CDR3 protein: CASRLAGGADTQYF. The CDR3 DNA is TGTGCCAGCAGGCTAGCGGGGGGAGCAGATACGCAGTATTTT.

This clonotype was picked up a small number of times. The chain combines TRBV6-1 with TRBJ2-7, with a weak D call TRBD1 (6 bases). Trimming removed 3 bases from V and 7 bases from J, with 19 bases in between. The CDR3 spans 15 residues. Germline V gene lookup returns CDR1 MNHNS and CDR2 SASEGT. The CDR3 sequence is CASSDGTGRLGEQYF. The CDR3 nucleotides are TGTGCCAGCAGTGACGGTACAGGGCGGCTTGGGGAGCAGTACTTC.

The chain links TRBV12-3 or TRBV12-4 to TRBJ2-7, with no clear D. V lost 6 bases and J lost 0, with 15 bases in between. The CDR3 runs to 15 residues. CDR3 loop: CASRLGRHSSYEQYF. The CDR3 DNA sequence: TGTGCCAGCAGACTCGGACGGCACAGCTCCTACGAGCAGTACTTC.

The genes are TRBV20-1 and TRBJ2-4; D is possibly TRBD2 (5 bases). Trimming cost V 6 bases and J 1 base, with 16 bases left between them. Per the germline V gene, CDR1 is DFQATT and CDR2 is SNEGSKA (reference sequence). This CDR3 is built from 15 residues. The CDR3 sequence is CSAIDGKEAKNIQYF. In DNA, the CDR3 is TGCAGTGCGATCGACGGGAAGGAGGCCAAAAACATTCAGTACTTC.

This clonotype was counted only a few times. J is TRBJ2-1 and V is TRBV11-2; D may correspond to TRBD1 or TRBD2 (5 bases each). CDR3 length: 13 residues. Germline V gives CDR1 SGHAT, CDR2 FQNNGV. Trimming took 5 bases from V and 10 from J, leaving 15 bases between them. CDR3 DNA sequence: TGTGCCAGCAGCCACCCCCTGGGGGAAGAGCAGTTCTTC. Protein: CASSHPLGEEQFF. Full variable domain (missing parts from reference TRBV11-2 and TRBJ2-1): EAGVAQSPRYKIIEKRQSVAFWCNPISGHATLYWYQQILGQGPKLLIQFQNNGVVDDSQLPKDRFSAERLKGVDSTLKIQPAKLEDSAVYLCASSHPLGEEQFFGPGTRLTVL.

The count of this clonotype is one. CDR3 in DNA: TGTGCCAGCTCACCACTTATTCGCGGTGACTACAATGAGCAGTTCTTC. Translation: CASSPLIRGDYNEQFF. The rearrangement joins TRBV18 to TRBJ2-1; D remains unclear. The CDR3 sequence is 16 residues long. V gave up 1 base and J gave up 3 bases, with 13 bases separating them. CDR1 KGHSH and CDR2 LQKENI come from the germline V gene.

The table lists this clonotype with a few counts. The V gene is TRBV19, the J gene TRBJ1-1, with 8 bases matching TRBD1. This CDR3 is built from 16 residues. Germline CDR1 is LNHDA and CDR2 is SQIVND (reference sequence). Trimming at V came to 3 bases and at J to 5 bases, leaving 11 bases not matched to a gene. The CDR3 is CASSIGTGPWGTEAFF. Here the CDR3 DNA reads TGTGCCAGTAGTATCGGGACAGGCCCTTGGGGGACTGAAGCTTTCTTT.

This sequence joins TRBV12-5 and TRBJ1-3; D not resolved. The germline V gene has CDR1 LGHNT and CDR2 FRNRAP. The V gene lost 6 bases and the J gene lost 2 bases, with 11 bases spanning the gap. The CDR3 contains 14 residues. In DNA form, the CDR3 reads TGTGCTAGTGGCTTGTGGACGGCTGGAAACACCATATATTTT. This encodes CASGLWTAGNTIYF.

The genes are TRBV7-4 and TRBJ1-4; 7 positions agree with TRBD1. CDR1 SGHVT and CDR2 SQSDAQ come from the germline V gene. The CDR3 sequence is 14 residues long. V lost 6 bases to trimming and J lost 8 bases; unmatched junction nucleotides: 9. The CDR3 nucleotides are TGTGCCAGCAGTACCTCGGGACAGAGGGAAAAACTGTTTTTT. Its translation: CASSTSGQREKLFF.

The CDR3 sequence is CASRKDRSSTDTQYF. CDR3 bases: TGTGCCAGCAGGAAGGACCGGTCTAGCACAGATACGCAGTATTTT. The chain joins TRBV12-3 or TRBV12-4 to TRBJ2-3; D gene unclear. This CDR3 is 15 amino acids long. Trimming pared 6 bases from V and 0 bases from J, leaving 13 bases between.